This T cell receptor beta chain was obtained from a study of blood T cell repertoires in COVID-19. Whole-study context: The origin of the acute and convalescent COVID-19 samples was the United States, Italy and Spain. Sources were T cells, B-cell-depleted T cells, or PBMCs; the material itself was cDNA or gDNA.

Trimming stripped 6 bases from V and 7 bases from J, with 21 bases between. This CDR3 contains 15 residues. The V gene's germline CDR1 is MNHNY and CDR2 SVGAGI (reference sequence). As handled by the study authors: Quantification of nucleated cells was approximated via reference gene primer amplification. Sequencing used immunoSEQ multiplex PCR; TCRdb keeps in-frame clones, though not all of them. V and J calls and clone size are copied from that table; D and trimming were computed from the DNA. The sample holds around 140,000 clones, roughly 82% seen once. The source of this sequence is a man aged 60-69 years with active or convalescent COVID-19. This sequence joins TRBV6-6 and TRBJ1-1; the D gene is possibly TRBD1 (5 bases). Material: peripheral blood. This CDR3 is CASRHGGYRTLEAFF. DNA for the CDR3: TGTGCCAGCAGACACGGGGGATATAGAACCCTTGAAGCTTTCTTT.